Given below is one T cell receptor beta chain in context. Its antigen remains unidentified. The data derive from a study of Graves' ophthalmopathy and Graves' hyperthyroidism. Whole-study results and caveats: Predictions made by the model for ophthalmopathy progression reached 65% to 71% sensitivity and less than 80% specificity.

The authors amplified TCR beta CDR3 regions, and they did so from RNA transcripts for repertoire sequencing. First-round RT-PCR employed HTBI primers, with a second-round multiplex PCR after it. MiXCR was run by TCRdb on the multiplex PCR reads, yielding one entry per CDR3 protein. The data contain around 660,000 distinct CDR3 sequences, more than 40% of them singletons. Ophthalmopathy was moderately-to-severely active, CAS at least 3, NOSPECS at least 4, lasting under 3 months. Diagnoses were established from clinical symptoms, serum thyroxine, TRAb, thyroid ultrasound and orbital computed tomography. The CDR3 length is 14 residues. V lost 2 bases and J 6 bases, leaving 16 bases between the germline ends. Germline CDR1 SQVTM, CDR2 ANQGSEA.

The sequence derives from an adult man with Graves' ophthalmopathy. Sequencing used peripheral blood. The rearrangement uses TRBV29-1 and TRBJ2-5; weak D call: TRBD1 (8 bases). The DNA for the CDR3 is TGCAGCGTTGAAATCGTACAGGGGGGGCAGACCCAGTACTTC. Amino acid sequence: CSVEIVQGGQTQYF.